This TCR beta chain was captured in a study of cytomegalovirus exposure and HLA in healthy donors. In the PCR, 60 Vbeta and 13 Jbeta primers were used. This table comes from immunoSEQ multiplex PCR, and its TCRdb copy is limited to in-frame clones, with some not included. This table has 95,000 to 110,000 clones, under 85% appearing once. Study conclusions and caveats: Rare TCR sequences predominated, though certain public TCRs were found in many donors. Earlier analysis yielded a pattern in which most TCR beta V segments were productive about 87% or about 30% of the time. Later analysis showed most CMV-associated TCR beta chains appearing HLA-restricted.

About this clone itself: Antigen: not known.

Per the germline V gene, CDR1 is SNHLY and CDR2 is FYNNEI. The CDR3 totals 13 residues. With V trimmed by 4 bases and J by 7 bases, 4 bases remained unmatched. The gene calls are TRBV2 and TRBJ1-5; the match to TRBD1 covers 7 bases. The receptor comes from a man aged 45 to 65 in good health and CMV-seropositive. Source material: PBMCs. This CDR3 reads CASSGTGGQPQHF. CDR3 coding DNA: TGTGCCAGCAGTGGGACAGGAGGGCAGCCCCAGCATTTT.